This TCR beta chain was recorded in a study of T cell changes during pregnancy in multiple sclerosis. Method: immunoSEQ multiplex PCR; TCRdb's copy keeps in-frame clones and lacks some. Of about 53,000 clones listed, about 93% are singletons. V dropped 0 bases and J dropped 3; count of bases not matched to a gene: 1. The CDR3 sequence is 14 residues long. Germline-derived CDR1 and CDR2 are SGDLS and YYNGEE. The chain is built from TRBV9 and TRBJ2-7; TRBD1 matches at 9 bases. Sequencing was performed on CD4+ T cells from peripheral blood mononuclear cells, taken in the third trimester of pregnancy. The receptor's source is a female donor with multiple sclerosis, enrolled in a pregnancy study. The CDR3 sequence is CASSVDRGHYEQYF. CDR3 DNA: TGTGCCAGCAGCGTAGACAGGGGGCACTACGAGCAGTACTTC.